This T cell receptor beta chain was documented in a study of vaccination effects on CD4 cells after COVID-19 (dated by TCRdb to the early 2020s). Some background on the complete study: Each participant got two doses of an mRNA SARS-CoV-2 vaccine, either BNT162b2 or mRNA-1273. Pre-vaccine samples were drawn from a couple of convalescent patients 16 days and one week before the first dose, at 142 and 148 days after COVID-19 diagnosis. The study compared SARS-CoV-2 spike-specific CD4+ TCR repertoires before and after mRNA vaccination in COVID-19 convalescent patients and infection-naive vaccine recipients. A total of 10 COVID-19 convalescent patients and several SARS-CoV-2-naive healthy vaccine recipients were included in the full study. In the study, cultures from other donors were sequenced using the Oncomine TCR Beta short-read assay on an Illumina iSeq 100.

Libraries were constructed by the immunoSEQ multiplex PCR assay. DNA from the cultured, isolated CD4+ T cells was subjected to TCR beta CDR3 sequencing. The source study handled its data this way. Non-productive TCR sequences were discarded, and reads were trimmed to the CDR3 region, with only CDR3s of 7 or more amino acids retained. The MANAFEST web app was used to pick out antigen-specific clonotypes by comparing their expansion in peptide wells with that in reference cultures. For clones to be considered positive, expansion at FDR<0.05 versus reference and all other wells, an odds ratio above 5, and a frequency above 0.1% in two replicate wells were required. Cross-reactive clonotypes were defined as significantly expanded in SARS-CoV-2 spike wells and in at least one common cold coronavirus spike condition. Using the stringdist R package, CDR3 similarity was measured by Levenshtein distance, and unrooted trees were constructed with ape in R 3.6.1. This immuneACCESS table, as held by TCRdb, lists in-frame sequences with V and J called but not all clones. Of the missing ones, under half trace to an unresolved V gene in checked studies; the others have no known cause. That table supplies the V and J calls and clone size; D and trimming were determined from the DNA. Here the sample has tens of thousands of clones; around two thirds occur a single time. The ten largest make up over 15% of the sample.

In the ViraFEST assay, PBMC were stimulated with viral peptide pools, and TCR sequencing was then used to find antigen-specific CD4+ T cell clonotypes based on their expansion. After approximately eleven days of culture, CD4+ T cells were isolated with the EasySep CD4+ T cell isolation kit. Convalescent patients had PCR-confirmed SARS-CoV-2 infection between March and December 2020, before Alpha, Beta and Delta variants emerged in the United States. A few million PBMC per well were cultured with about 9 ug/ml peptides in IMDM containing approximately 4.5% human AB serum, about 10 IU/ml IL-2 and gentamicin. Half of the culture medium was replaced with fresh IL-2-containing medium on days 3 and 7. Each peptide stimulation condition was cultured in triplicate wells unless otherwise noted. Using Ficoll-Paque Plus gradient centrifugation, PBMC were separated from whole blood and then either used fresh or cryopreserved at -140C. The spike proteins of SARS-CoV-2 and of the common cold coronaviruses HCoV-NL63, HCoV-OC43 and HCoV-229E were spanned by overlapping peptide pools. The QIAamp micro DNA kit was used to extract genomic DNA from the cultured CD4+ T cells.

A remark on this clone: Its specific antigen is unknown. The sample holds no much larger clone one base away, and base qualities are not on file.

Findings and caveats that apply to the study as a whole: For convalescent patients, new clones induced by the vaccine made up most of the post-vaccine spike-reactive repertoire, and these new clones were largely distinct from the clones induced by infection. Both infection-induced and vaccine-induced clones contracted markedly at late post-vaccination timepoints, which is consistent with waning T cell responses. Only a small number of convalescent patients were included, and no early post-infection timepoints were available, which limited the study.

The material was CD4+ T cells from PBMCs cultured with HCoV-NL63 spike peptides, obtained before COVID-19 vaccination. The cell subset or site label corresponds to: HCoV-NL63 spike overlapping peptide pool stimulation. The clonotype originates from a human donor who had a prior SARS-CoV-2 infection.

The CDR3 is CATSLPGKDEQFF. The sequence in DNA is TGTGCCACCAGTCTACCAGGGAAGGACGAGCAGTTCTTC. The sequence joins TRBV24-1 to TRBJ2-1; the D region possibly corresponds to TRBD1 (5 bases align). The junction carries 15 bases between V and J, which are trimmed by 6 bases and 10 bases respectively. CDR1 and CDR2 were assigned from the germline V gene as KGHDR and SFDVKD. From the cysteine through the phenylalanine, the CDR3 covers 13 amino acids. CDR3 DNA only is kept here, 39 bases in frame from base 1.